The clone carrying this TCR beta chain showed up just a few times. The data were obtained in a study of T-cell memory formation after mild COVID-19. This CDR3 region has 13 residues. Germline V gives CDR1 SGHRS, CDR2 YFSETQ. The J segment lost 5 bases and the V segment lost 5 bases, leaving 6 bases of the junction unmatched. The TCR alpha and TCR beta cDNA libraries, bearing sample barcodes and UMIs, were generated by 5'RACE using constant-segment primers. One entry per CDR3 protein, called by TCRdb with MiXCR from the 5' RACE reads. This table holds fewer than 650,000 distinct CDR3 sequences, 17% found once.

V usage is TRBV5-1 and J usage is TRBJ1-1, with 7 bases lining up with TRBD1. Sequencing was performed on PBMCs or a T cell subset sorted from them (not recorded which). This TCR was recovered from an adult woman who had mild COVID-19 (a few samples of this study predate the infection). Cell type and time point are not known. The CDR3 spells CASRYTGDTEAFF. The CDR3 region has the DNA TGCGCCAGCAGGTATACAGGGGATACTGAAGCTTTCTTT.